The text below deals with one TCR beta chain. The sample originates from a study of blood T cell repertoires in COVID-19. Overall study: Samples came from the United States, Italy and Spain, spanning acute and convalescent COVID-19. Sample material is recorded as cDNA or gDNA derived from T cells, B-cell-depleted T cells, or PBMCs.

Authors' data handling: Estimation of nucleated cell counts relied on the amplification of reference gene primers. Assay used: immunoSEQ multiplex PCR; TCRdb lists only in-frame clones, some missing. That table is the source of V, J and clone size, and D and trimming were worked out from the DNA. The profile covers 110,000 or so clones, with roughly 76% appearing a single time and 10% taken by the ten largest. Trimming removed 2 bases from V and 6 bases from J; junction bases left unmatched: 7. This CDR3 is 15 amino acids long. CDR1 and CDR2 from the germline V gene are SGDLS and YYNGEE. The chain links TRBV9 to TRBJ2-3, with 9 bases lining up with TRBD2. The source of this sequence is a human donor in a cohort sampled during active COVID-19. Material for sequencing was peripheral blood. This CDR3 is CASSVGGRAGDTQYF. CDR3 sequence (DNA): TGTGCCAGCAGCGTCGGCGGGAGGGCCGGGGATACGCAGTATTTT.